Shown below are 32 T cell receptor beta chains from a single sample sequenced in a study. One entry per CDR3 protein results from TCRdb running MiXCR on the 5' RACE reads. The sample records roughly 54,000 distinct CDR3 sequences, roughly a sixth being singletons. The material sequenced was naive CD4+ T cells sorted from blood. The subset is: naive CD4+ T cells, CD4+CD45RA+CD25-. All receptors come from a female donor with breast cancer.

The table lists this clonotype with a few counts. The CDR3 region is CASSVSTGLSEAFF. The DNA for the CDR3 is TGTGCCAGCAGCGTCTCGACAGGGCTCTCTGAAGCTTTCTTT. The chain links TRBV9 to TRBJ1-1, with 7 bases fitting TRBD1. This CDR3 region has 14 residues. The J segment lost 6 bases and the V segment lost 2 bases, leaving 7 bases of the junction unmatched. Germline values: CDR1 SGDLS, CDR2 YYNGEE.

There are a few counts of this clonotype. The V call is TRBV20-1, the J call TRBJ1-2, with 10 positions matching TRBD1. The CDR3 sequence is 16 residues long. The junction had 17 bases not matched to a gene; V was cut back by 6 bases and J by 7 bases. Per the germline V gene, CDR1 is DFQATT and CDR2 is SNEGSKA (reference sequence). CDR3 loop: CSAPAGQGRVNLGYTF. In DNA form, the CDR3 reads TGCAGTGCCCCCGCGGGACAGGGGCGGGTAAACCTTGGCTACACCTTC.

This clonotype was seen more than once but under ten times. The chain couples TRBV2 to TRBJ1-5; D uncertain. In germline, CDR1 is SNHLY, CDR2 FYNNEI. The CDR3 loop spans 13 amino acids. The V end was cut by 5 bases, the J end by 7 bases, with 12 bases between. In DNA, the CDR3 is TGTGCCAGCAGTCGGGAGCTCACACAGCCCCAGCATTTT. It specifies CASSRELTQPQHF.

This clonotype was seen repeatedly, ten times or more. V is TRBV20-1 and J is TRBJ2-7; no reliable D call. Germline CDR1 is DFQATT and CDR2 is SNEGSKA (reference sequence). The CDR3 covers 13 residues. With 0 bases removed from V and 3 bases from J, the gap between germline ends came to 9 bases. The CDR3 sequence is CSARDKGFYEQYF. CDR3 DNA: TGCAGTGCTAGAGATAAGGGTTTCTACGAGCAGTACTTC.

The CDR3 coding sequence is TGTGCCAGCAGTTTCGAGCCCTGGGACAGTCCGAATCTCCTGGCGGGGACTGAAGCTTTCTTT. It is translated as CASSFEPWDSPNLLAGTEAFF. The chain combines TRBV12-3 or TRBV12-4 with TRBJ1-1, with TRBD1 matching 7 bases. J gave up 5 bases and V 3 bases, and 27 bases lay outside the gene matches. CDR3 length: 21 residues.

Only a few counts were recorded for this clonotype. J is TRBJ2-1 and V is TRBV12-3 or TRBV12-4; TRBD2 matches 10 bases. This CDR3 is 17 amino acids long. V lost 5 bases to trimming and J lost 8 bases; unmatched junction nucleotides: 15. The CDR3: CASSTKAPGLAKHEQFF. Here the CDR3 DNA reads TGTGCCAGCAGTACAAAAGCCCCGGGACTAGCGAAGCATGAGCAGTTCTTC.

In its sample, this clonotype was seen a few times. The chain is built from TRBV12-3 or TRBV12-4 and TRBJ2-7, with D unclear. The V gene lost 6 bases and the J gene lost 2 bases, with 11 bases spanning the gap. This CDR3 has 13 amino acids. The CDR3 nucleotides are TGTGCCAGCAGACCTTCGGATACCTACGAGCAGTACTTC. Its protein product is CASRPSDTYEQYF.

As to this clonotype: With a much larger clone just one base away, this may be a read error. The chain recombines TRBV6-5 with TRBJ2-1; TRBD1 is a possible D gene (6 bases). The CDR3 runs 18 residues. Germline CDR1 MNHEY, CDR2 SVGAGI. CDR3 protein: CAGSYSITRGHAYNEQFF. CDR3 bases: TGTGCCGGCAGTTACTCGATTACCCGGGGACACGCCTACAATGAGCAGTTCTTC.

Here the CDR3 reads CASSFGGRRETQYF. For the CDR3, the DNA is TGCGCCAGCAGCTTCGGGGGGCGGCGAGAGACCCAGTACTTC. This chain uses TRBV5-1 with TRBJ2-5; D may be TRBD2 (7 bases). With 2 bases removed from V and 4 bases from J, the gap between germline ends came to 12 bases. The CDR3 runs to 14 residues. Germline CDR1 reads SGHRS; CDR2 reads YFSETQ. Full variable domain (remainder filled in from reference TRBV5-1 and TRBJ2-5): KAGVTQTPRYLIKTRGQQVTLSCSPISGHRSVSWYQQTPGQGLQFLFEYFSETQRNKGNFPGRFSGRQFSNSRSEMNVSTLELGDSALYLCASSFGGRRETQYFGPGTRLLVL.

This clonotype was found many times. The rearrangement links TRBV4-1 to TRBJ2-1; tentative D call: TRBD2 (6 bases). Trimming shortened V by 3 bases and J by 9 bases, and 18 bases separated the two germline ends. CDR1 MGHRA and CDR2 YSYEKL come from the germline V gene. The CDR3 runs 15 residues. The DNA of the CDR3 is TGCGCCAGCAGCCAGAGGACCACTAGCCTCATTGAGCAGTTCTTC. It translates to CASSQRTTSLIEQFF.

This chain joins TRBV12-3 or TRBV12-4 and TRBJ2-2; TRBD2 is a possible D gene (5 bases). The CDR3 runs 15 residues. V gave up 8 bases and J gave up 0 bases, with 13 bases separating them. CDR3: CASSGLVANTGELFF. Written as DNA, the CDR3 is TGTGCCAGCTCTGGACTCGTCGCGAACACCGGGGAGCTGTTTTTT.

Here the CDR3 DNA reads TGTGCCAGCAGCCGGGACAGGTTGGGCGAGCAGTACTTC. Residues: CASSRDRLGEQYF. The chain joins TRBV11-3 to TRBJ2-7, with 8 bases identical to TRBD1. In germline, CDR1 is SGHNT, CDR2 YENEEA. The CDR3 covers 13 residues. J gave up 6 bases and V 5 bases, and 6 bases lay outside the gene matches.

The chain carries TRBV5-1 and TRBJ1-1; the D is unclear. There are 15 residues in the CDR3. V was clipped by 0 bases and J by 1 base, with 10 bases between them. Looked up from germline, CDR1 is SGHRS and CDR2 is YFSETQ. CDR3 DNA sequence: TGCGCCAGCAGCTTGGGTGTGCGGGGGAACACTGAAGCTTTCTTT. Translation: CASSLGVRGNTEAFF. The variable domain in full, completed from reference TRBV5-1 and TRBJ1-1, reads KAGVTQTPRYLIKTRGQQVTLSCSPISGHRSVSWYQQTPGQGLQFLFEYFSETQRNKGNFPGRFSGRQFSNSRSEMNVSTLELGDSALYLCASSLGVRGNTEAFFGQGTRLTVV.

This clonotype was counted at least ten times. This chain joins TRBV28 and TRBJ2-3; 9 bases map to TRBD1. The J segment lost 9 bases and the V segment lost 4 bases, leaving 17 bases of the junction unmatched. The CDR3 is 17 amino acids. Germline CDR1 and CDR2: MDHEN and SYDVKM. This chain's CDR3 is CASSSVPGQGQVWTQYF. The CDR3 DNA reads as TGTGCCAGCAGTTCCGTACCGGGACAGGGTCAAGTGTGGACGCAGTATTTT.

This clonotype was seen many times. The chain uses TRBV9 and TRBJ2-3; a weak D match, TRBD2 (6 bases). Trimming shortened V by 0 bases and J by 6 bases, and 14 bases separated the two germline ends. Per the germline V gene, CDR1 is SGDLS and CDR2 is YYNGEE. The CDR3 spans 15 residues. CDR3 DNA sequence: TGTGCCAGCAGCGTAGCGACTAGTGGGTGGGATACGCAGTATTTT. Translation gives CASSVATSGWDTQYF.

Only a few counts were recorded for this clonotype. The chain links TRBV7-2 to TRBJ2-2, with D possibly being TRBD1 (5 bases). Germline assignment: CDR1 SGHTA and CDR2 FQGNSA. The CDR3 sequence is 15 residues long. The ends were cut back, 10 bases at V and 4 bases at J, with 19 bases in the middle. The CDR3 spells CATSVILRGTGELFF. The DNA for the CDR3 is TGTGCCACCTCAGTCATCCTTAGGGGCACCGGGGAGCTGTTTTTT.

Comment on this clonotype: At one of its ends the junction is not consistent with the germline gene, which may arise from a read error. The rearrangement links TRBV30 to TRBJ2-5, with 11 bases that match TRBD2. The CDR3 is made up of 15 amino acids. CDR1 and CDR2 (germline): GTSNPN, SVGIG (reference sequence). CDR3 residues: CAWSTGLAGGATKYF. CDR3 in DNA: TGTGCCTGGAGTACTGGGTTAGCGGGAGGGGCGACCAAGTACTTC.

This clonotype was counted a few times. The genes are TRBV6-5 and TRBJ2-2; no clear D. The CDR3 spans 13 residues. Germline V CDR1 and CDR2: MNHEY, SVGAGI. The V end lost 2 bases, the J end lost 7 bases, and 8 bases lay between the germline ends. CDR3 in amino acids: CASSYVVGGELFF. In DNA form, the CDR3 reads TGTGCCAGCAGTTACGTGGTGGGCGGGGAGCTGTTTTTT.

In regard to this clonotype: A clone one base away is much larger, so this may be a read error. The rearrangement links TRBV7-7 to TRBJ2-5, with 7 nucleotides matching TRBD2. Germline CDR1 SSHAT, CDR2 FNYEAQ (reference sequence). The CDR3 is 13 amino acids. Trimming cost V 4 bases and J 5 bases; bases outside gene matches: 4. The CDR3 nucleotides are TGTGCCAGCAGCTGCGGGAGCGGGGAGACCCAGTACTTC. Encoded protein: CASSCGSGETQYF.

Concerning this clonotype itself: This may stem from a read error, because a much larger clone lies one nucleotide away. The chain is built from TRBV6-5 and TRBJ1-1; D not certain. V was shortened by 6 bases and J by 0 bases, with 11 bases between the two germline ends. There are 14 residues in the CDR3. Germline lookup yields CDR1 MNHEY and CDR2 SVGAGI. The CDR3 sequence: CASSRDIVNTEAFF. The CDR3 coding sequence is TGTGCCAGCAGCCGGGATATTGTGAACACTGAAGCTTTCTTT.

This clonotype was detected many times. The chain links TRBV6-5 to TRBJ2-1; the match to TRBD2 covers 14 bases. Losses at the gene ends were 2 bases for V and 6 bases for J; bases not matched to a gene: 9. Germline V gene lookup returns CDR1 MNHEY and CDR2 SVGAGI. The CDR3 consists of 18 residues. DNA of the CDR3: TGTGCCAGCAGTTACCCCGGGGTCGGGACTAGCGGGAGCAATGAGCAGTTCTTC. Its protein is CASSYPGVGTSGSNEQFF.

CDR3 nucleotide sequence: TGTGCCAGCAGTCCTCCTACAGGGTTCTATGGCTACACCTTC. It codes for CASSPPTGFYGYTF. The V gene is TRBV28, the J gene TRBJ1-2; D is possibly TRBD1 (6 bases). The germline V gene has CDR1 MDHEN and CDR2 SYDVKM. CDR3 length: 14 residues. V dropped 5 bases and J dropped 4 bases, with 14 bases sitting between them.

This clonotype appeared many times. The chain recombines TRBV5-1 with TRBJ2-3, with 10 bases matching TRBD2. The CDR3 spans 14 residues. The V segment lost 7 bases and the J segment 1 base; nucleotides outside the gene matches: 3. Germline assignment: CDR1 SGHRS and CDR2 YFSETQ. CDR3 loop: CASALAGGTDTQYF. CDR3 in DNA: TGCGCCAGCGCCCTAGCGGGGGGCACAGATACGCAGTATTTT.

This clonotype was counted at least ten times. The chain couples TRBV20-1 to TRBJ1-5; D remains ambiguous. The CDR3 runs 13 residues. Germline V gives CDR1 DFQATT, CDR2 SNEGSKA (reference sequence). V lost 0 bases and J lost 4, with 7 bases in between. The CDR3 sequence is CSAREQINQPQHF. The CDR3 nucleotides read TGCAGTGCTAGAGAGCAGATTAATCAGCCCCAGCATTTT.

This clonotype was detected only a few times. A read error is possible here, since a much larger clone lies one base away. CDR3 sequence (DNA): TGTGCCAGCAGCTTAAGTGTCTGGGGGAGGAGCTCCTACGAGCAGTACTTC. It translates to CASSLSVWGRSSYEQYF. The V and J genes are TRBV7-2 and TRBJ2-7; tentatively, D is TRBD2 (6 bases). The CDR3 length is 17 residues. With 2 bases removed from V and 0 bases from J, the gap between germline ends came to 17 bases. Germline V gene sequence: CDR1 SGHTA, CDR2 FQGNSA.

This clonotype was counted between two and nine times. CDR3 amino acids: CASSDTHNQPQHF. The CDR3 DNA reads as TGTGCCAGCAGTGACACCCACAATCAGCCCCAGCATTTT. This sequence joins TRBV6-1 and TRBJ1-5; D not resolved. V was pared by 3 bases and J by 3 bases, with 6 bases between. CDR1 MNHNS and CDR2 SASEGT come from the germline V gene. The CDR3 contains 13 residues.

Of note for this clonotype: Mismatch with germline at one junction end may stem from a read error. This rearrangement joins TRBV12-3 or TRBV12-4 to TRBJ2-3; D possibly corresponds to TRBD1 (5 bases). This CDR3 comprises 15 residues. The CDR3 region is CASSQGVLRTDTQDF. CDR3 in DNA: TGTGCCAGCTCCCAAGGGGTCCTGCGCACAGATACGCAGGATTTT.

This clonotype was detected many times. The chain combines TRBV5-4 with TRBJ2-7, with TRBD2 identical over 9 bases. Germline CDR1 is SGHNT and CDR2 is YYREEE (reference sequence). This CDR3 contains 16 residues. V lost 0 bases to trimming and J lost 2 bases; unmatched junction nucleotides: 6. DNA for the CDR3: TGTGCCAGCAGCTTGGGATCTGGCGGGAGGGCCTACGAGCAGTACTTC. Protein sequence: CASSLGSGGRAYEQYF.

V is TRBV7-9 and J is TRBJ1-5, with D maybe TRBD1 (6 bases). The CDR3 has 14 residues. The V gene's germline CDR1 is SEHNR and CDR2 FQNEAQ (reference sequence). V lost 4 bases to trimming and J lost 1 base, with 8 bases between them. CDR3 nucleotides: TGTGCCAGCAGCTGGGACACGAGCAATCAGCCCCAGCATTTT. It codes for CASSWDTSNQPQHF.

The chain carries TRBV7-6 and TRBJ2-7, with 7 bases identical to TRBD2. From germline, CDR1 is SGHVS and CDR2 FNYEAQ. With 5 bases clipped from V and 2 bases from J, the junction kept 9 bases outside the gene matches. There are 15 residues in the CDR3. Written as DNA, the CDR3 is TGTGCCAGCAGCCGCCGGGCGGGAGACACCTACGAGCAGTACTTC. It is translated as CASSRRAGDTYEQYF.

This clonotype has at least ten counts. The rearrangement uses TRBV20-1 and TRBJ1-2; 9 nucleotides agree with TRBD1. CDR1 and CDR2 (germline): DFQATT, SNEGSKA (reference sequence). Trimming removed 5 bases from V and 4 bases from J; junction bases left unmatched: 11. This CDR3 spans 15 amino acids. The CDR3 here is CSAERTGGVGYGYTF. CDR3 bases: TGCAGTGCTGAAAGAACAGGGGGCGTCGGCTATGGCTACACCTTC.

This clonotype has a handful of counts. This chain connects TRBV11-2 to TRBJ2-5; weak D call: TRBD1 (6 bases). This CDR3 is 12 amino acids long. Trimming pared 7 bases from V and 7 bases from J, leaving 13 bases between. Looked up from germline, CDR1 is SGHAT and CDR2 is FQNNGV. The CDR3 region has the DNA TGTGCCAGCATCGGGGAAGGGGGGACCCAGTACTTC. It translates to CASIGEGGTQYF. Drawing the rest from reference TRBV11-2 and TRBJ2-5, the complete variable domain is EAGVAQSPRYKIIEKRQSVAFWCNPISGHATLYWYQQILGQGPKLLIQFQNNGVVDDSQLPKDRFSAERLKGVDSTLKIQPAKLEDSAVYLCASIGEGGTQYFGPGTRLLVL.